This T cell receptor beta chain is drawn from a study of blood T cell repertoires in COVID-19. Across the whole study: Specimens from acute and convalescent COVID-19 originated in the United States, Italy and Spain. PBMCs, B-cell-depleted T cells, or T cells provided the cDNA or gDNA that made up the material.

Authors' analysis steps: Counts of nucleated cells, estimated from reference gene primer amplification, were obtained. Sequencing used immunoSEQ multiplex PCR; TCRdb keeps in-frame clones, though not all of them. The V and J calls and the clone size are those of that table, but D and trimming were determined from the DNA. The sample includes about 90,000 clones, 76% seen only once; the top ten take more than 6.5%. The CDR3 has 13 amino acids. The germline V and J ends were trimmed by 1 base and 1 base, with 7 bases remaining between them. The V gene's germline CDR1 is GTSNPN and CDR2 SVGIG (reference sequence).

The sequencing input was peripheral blood. This TCR was sampled from a man aged 65 to 79 with acute or convalescent COVID-19. V and J are TRBV30 and TRBJ1-1; maybe TRBD1 (5 bases). Here the CDR3 reads CAWSGTSNTEAFF. The CDR3, as DNA: TGTGCCTGGAGTGGGACATCGAACACTGAAGCTTTCTTT. The complete variable domain, with remaining parts taken from reference TRBV30 and TRBJ1-1, reads SQTIHQWPATLVQPVGSPLSLECTVEGTSNPNLYWYRQAAGRGLQLLFYSVGIGQISSEVPQNLSASRPQDRQFILSSKKLLLSDSGFYLCAWSGTSNTEAFFGQGTRLTVV.